The T cell receptor (beta chain) under discussion was sequenced for a study of T cells in Graves' hyperthyroidism and ophthalmopathy. The study, taken as a whole, reports: Blood also contained most expanded thyroid clonotypes above 0.001.

The germline V gene has CDR1 SGHNT and CDR2 YYREEE (reference sequence). This CDR3 comprises 16 residues. J was trimmed by 4 bases and V by 4 bases; bases with no gene match: 11. With respect to this clonotype: The antigen remains undetermined.

TCR beta CDR3 sequences were amplified from RNA transcripts. The HTBI set primed first-round TCR CDR3 RT-PCR. TCRdb re-called the multiplex PCR reads through MiXCR, storing one row per CDR3 protein. Found here are hundreds of thousands of distinct CDR3 sequences, less than 25% of them singletons; the top ten hold 34%. The rearrangement joins TRBV5-4 to TRBJ2-5; 9 bases match TRBD1. Sequencing was performed on blood. This clonotype originated in a man in his thirties or forties with Graves' ophthalmopathy. For the CDR3, the DNA is TGTGCCAGCAGCACCCGGACAGGGGTAAGCCGAGAGACCCAGTACTTC. Translated: CASSTRTGVSRETQYF.